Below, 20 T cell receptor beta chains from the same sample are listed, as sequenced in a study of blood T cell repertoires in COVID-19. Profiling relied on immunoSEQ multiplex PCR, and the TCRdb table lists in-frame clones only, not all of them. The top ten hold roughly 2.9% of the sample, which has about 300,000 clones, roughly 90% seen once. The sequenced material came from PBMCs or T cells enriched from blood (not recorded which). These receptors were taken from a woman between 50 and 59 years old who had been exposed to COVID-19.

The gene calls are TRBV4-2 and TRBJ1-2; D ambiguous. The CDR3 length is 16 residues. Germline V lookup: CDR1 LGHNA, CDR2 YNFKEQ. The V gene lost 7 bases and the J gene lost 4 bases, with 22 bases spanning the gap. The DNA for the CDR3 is TGTGCCAGCACCCGATCGGCGGAAATCAGCTTCTATGGCTACACCTTC. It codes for CASTRSAEISFYGYTF.

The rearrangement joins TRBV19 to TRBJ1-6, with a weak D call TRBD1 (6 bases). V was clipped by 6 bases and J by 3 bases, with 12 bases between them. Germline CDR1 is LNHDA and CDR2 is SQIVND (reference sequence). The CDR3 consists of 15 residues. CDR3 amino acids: CASRETGSYNSPLHF. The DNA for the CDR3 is TGTGCCAGTAGGGAGACAGGAAGCTATAATTCACCCCTCCACTTT. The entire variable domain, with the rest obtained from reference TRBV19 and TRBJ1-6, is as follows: DGGITQSPKYLFRKEGQNVTLSCEQNLNHDAMYWYRQDPGQGLRLIYYSQIVNDFQKGDIAEGYSVSREKKESFPLTVTSAQKNPTAFYLCASRETGSYNSPLHFGNGTRLTVT.

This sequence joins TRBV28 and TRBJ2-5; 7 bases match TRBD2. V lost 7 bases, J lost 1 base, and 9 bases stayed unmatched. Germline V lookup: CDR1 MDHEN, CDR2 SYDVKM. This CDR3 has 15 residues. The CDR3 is CASTLGGGIQETQYF. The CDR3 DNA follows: TGTGCCAGCACCTTGGGGGGGGGTATCCAAGAGACCCAGTACTTC.

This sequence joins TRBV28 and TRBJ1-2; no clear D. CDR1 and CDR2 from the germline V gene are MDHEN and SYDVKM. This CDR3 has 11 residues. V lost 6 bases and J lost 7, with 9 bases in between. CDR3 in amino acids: CASRLRTGYTF. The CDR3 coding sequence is TGTGCCAGCAGACTTCGAACTGGCTACACCTTC.

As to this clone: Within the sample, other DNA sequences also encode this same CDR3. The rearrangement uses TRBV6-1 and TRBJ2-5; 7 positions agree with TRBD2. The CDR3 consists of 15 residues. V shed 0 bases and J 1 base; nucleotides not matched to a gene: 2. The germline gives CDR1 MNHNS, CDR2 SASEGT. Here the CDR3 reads CASSEALAAQETQYF. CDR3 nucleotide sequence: TGTGCCAGCAGTGAAGCTCTAGCGGCCCAAGAGACCCAGTACTTC.

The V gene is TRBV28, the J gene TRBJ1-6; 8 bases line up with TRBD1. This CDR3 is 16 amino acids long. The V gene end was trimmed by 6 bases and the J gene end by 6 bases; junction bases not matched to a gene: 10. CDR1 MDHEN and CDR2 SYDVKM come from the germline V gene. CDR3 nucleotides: TGTGCCAGCAGATCTGACAGGGGTGCTTTTAATTCACCCCTCCACTTT. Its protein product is CASRSDRGAFNSPLHF.

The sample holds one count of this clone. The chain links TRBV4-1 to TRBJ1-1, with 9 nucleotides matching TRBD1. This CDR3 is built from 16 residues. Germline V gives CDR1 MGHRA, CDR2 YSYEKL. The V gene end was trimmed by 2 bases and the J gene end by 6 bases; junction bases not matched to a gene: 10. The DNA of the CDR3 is TGCGCCAGCAGCCAATATTTGGGACAGGGTGAGGCTGAAGCTTTCTTT. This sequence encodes CASSQYLGQGEAEAFF.

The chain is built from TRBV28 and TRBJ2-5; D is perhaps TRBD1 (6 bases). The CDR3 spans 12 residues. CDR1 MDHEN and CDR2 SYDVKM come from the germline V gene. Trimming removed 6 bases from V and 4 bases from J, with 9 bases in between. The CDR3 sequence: CASRTGRETQYF. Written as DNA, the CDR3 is TGTGCCAGCAGAACAGGGCGAGAGACCCAGTACTTC.

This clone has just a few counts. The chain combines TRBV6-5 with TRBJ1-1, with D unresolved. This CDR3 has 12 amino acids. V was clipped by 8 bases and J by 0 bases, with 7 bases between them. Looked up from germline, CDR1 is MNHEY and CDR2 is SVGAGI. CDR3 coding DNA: TGTGCCAGCTTCGGGATGAACACTGAAGCTTTCTTT. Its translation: CASFGMNTEAFF.

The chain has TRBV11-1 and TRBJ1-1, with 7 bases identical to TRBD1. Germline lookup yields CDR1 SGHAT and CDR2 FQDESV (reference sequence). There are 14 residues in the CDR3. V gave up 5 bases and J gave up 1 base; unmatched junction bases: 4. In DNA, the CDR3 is TGTGCCAGCAGCCGAGGGGGCAGGAACACTGAAGCTTTCTTT. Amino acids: CASSRGGRNTEAFF.

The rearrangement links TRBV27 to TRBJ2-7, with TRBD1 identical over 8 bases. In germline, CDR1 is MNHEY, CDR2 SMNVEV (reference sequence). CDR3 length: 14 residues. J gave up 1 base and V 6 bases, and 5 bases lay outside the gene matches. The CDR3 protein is CASSPRQGSYEQYF. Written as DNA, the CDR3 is TGTGCCAGCAGCCCTAGACAGGGGTCCTACGAGCAGTACTTC.

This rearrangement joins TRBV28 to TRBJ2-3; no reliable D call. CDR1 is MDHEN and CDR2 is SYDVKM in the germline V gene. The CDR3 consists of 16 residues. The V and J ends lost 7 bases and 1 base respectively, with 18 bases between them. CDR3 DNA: TGTGCCAGCACCCAGCTCGGAGTCTGGGGCACAGATACGCAGTATTTT. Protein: CASTQLGVWGTDTQYF.

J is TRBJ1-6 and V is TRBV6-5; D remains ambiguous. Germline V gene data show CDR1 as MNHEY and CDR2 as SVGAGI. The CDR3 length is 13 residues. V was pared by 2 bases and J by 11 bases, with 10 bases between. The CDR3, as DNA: TGTGCCAGCAGTTACGGCGGGTTCCCACCCCTCCACTTT. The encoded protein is CASSYGGFPPLHF.

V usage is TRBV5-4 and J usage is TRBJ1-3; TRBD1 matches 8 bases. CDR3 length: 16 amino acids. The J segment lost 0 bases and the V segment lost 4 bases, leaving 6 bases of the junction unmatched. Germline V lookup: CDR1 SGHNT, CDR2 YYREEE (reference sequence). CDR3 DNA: TGTGCCAGCAGCCATGGACAGGGAAACTCTGGAAACACCATATATTTT. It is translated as CASSHGQGNSGNTIYF.

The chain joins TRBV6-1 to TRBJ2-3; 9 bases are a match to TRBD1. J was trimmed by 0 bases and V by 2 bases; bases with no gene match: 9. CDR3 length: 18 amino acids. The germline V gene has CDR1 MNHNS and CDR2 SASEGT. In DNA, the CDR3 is TGTGCCAGCAGTGAAAGTGTGACAGGGGGGGCTAGCACAGATACGCAGTATTTT. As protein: CASSESVTGGASTDTQYF.

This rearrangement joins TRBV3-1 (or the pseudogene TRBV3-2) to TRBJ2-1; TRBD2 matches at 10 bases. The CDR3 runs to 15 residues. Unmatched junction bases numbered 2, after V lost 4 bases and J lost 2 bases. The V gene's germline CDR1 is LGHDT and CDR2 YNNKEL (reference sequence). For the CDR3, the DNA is TGTGCCAGCAGCCCGGGACTAGCGACCTACAATGAGCAGTTCTTC. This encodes CASSPGLATYNEQFF.

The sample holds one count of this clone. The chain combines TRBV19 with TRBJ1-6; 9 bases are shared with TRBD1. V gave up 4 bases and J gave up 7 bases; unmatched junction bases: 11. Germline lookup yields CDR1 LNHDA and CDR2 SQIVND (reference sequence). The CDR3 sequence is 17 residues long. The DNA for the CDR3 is TGTGCCAGTAGTACCCGACAGGGGGTTTCGCGGAATTCACCCCTCCACTTT. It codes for CASSTRQGVSRNSPLHF.

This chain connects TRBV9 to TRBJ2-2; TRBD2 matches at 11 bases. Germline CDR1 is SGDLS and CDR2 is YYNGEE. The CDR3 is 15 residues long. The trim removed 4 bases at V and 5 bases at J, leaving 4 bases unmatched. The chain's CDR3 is CASSSWTSGTGELFF. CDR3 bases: TGTGCCAGCAGCAGCTGGACTAGCGGGACCGGGGAGCTGTTTTTT.

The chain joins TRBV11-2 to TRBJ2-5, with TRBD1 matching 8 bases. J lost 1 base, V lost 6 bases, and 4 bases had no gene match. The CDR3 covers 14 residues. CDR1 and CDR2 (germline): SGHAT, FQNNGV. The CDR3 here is CASREGQAQETQYF. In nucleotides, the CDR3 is TGTGCCAGCAGAGAGGGACAGGCCCAAGAGACCCAGTACTTC.

CDR3 residues: CASSLKLDRYHEQYF. CDR3 in DNA: TGTGCCAGCAGCCTTAAGTTGGACAGGTACCACGAGCAGTACTTC. This chain uses TRBV14 with TRBJ2-7, with 7 bases identical to TRBD1. Germline trimming cut 4 bases from V and 5 bases from J; bases unmatched to any gene: 11. Germline assignment: CDR1 SGHDN and CDR2 FVKESK. This CDR3 spans 15 amino acids.